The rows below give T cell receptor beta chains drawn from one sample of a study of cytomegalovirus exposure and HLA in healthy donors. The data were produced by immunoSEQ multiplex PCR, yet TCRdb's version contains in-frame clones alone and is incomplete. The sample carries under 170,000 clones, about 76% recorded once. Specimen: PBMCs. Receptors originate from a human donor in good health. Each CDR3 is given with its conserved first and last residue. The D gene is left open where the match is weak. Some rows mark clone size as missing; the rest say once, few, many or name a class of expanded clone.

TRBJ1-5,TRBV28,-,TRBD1,TGTGCCAGCAGTTTTCGACAGGGTAGCAATCAGCCCCAGCATTTT,CASSFRQGSNQPQHF
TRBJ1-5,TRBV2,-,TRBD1,TGTGCCAGCAGGGGGACAGGGGGCGCTGAGCCCCAGCATTTT,CASRGTGGAEPQHF
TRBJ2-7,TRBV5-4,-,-,TGTGCCAGCAGCTTGGATTACTACGAGCAGTACTTC,CASSLDYYEQYF
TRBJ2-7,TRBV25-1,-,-,TGTGCCAGCAGGACTAGGTACGAGCAGTACTTC,CASRTRYEQYF
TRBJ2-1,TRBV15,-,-,TGTGCCACCAGCAGAGATCTTGAGGTAAATGAGCAGTTCTTC,CATSRDLEVNEQFF
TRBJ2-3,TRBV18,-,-,TGTGCCAGCTCACACCGGGGGACAGCTAGCACAGATACGCAGTATTTT,CASSHRGTASTDTQYF
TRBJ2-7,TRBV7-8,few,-,TGTGCCAGCAGCTTAGCGGTGTTTCCAGGGGAGTACGAGCAGTACTTC,CASSLAVFPGEYEQYF
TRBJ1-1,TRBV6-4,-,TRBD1,TGTGCCAGCAGTGACTCTTTTGGTTTCGGGACAGGGGACATGAACACTGAAGCTTTCTTT,CASSDSFGFGTGDMNTEAFF
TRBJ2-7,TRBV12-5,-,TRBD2,TGTGCTAGTGGTTTGTCAACAATAGCGGGGGTATTCTACGAGCAGTACTTC,CASGLSTIAGVFYEQYF
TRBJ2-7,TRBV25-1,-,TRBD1,TGTGCCAGCAGTGTATCGGACAGGCTTGGGTACGAGCAGTACTTC,CASSVSDRLGYEQYF
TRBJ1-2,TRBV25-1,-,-,TGTGCCAGCAGTGGCCGGACAGCCTACAACTATGGCTACCCCTTC,CASSGRTAYNYGYPF
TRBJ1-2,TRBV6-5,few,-,TGTGCCAGCAGTTCTACAGGGAGCAGTGGCTACACCTTC,CASSSTGSSGYTF
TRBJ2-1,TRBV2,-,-,TGTGCCAGCAGTGAAGGGACTACCGGAAGAAATGAGCAGTTCTTC,CASSEGTTGRNEQFF
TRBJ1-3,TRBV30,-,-,TGTGCCTGGAGTGTAGGGGCCTCTGGAAACACCATATATTTT,CAWSVGASGNTIYF
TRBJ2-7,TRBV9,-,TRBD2,TGTGCCAGCAGCGGACCGACTAGCGGGACCTACGAGCAGTACTTC,CASSGPTSGTYEQYF
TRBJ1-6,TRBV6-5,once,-,TGTGCCAGCAGTTACGGGGAGGGGCGTAACAATTCACCCCTCCACTTT,CASSYGEGRNNSPLHF
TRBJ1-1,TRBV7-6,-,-,TGTGCCAGCAGCTTACCCCCGGGGGGGATGAACACTGAAGCTTTCTTT,CASSLPPGGMNTEAFF
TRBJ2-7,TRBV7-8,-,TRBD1,TGTGCCAGCAGCTTAGCGGGGGGGACAGGGACCTACGAGCAGTACTTC,CASSLAGGTGTYEQYF
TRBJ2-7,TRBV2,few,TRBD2,TGTGCCAGCAGCGGAGCGGGGCGGCCCTCCCGCTATTCCTACGAGCAGTACTTC,CASSGAGRPSRYSYEQYF
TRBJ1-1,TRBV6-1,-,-,TGTGCCAGCAGTGACGGTTCTAGCGGGGGTCCTTTCTTT,CASSDGSSGGPFF
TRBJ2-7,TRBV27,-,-,TGTGCCAGCAGTGGACTCGACTCCTACGAGCAGTACTTC,CASSGLDSYEQYF
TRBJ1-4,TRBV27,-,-,TGTGCCAGCAGCCAACTTGAAACTAATGAAAAACTGTTTTTT,CASSQLETNEKLFF
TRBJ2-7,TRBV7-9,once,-,TGTGCCAGCAGCTTAGCAGCGTTCAACGAGCAGTACTTC,CASSLAAFNEQYF
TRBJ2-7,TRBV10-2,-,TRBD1,TGCGCCAGCAGACCGGGACAGGTTTACGAGCAGTACTTC,CASRPGQVYEQYF
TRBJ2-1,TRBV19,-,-,TGTGCCAGTAGTCCTAGTCCTACCCCCTACAATGAGCAGTTCTTC,CASSPSPTPYNEQFF
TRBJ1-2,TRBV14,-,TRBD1,TGTGCCAGCAGCCAAGTGCCCCCAGACAGGGGGCACTATGGCTACACCTTC,CASSQVPPDRGHYGYTF
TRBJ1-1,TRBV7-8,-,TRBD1,TGTGCCAGCAGCCGAGGAACGGACAGGCCAGCGAACACTGAAGCTTTCTTT,CASSRGTDRPANTEAFF
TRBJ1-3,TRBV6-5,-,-,TGTGCCAGCAGTCACTGGGCAGAAAACTCTGGAAACACCATATATTTT,CASSHWAENSGNTIYF
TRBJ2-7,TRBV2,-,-,TGTGCCAGCAACGGCGGGACGGTCTCCTACGAGCAGTACTTC,CASNGGTVSYEQYF
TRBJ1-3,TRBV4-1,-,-,TGCGCCAGCAGCCAAGGAGTGCCCCTCGTTGAGGACACCATATATTTT,CASSQGVPLVEDTIYF
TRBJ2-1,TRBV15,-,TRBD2,TGTGCCACCAGCGGGGGACTAGCCTTCAATGAGCAGTTCTTC,CATSGGLAFNEQFF
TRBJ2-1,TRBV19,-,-,TGTGCCAGTAGTATAGATTCGACTGCCAATGAGCAGTTCTTC,CASSIDSTANEQFF
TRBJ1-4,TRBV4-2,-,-,TGTGCCAGCAGCCTAAGCGGTAATGAAAAACTGTTTTTT,CASSLSGNEKLFF
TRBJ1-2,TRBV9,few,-,TGTGCCAGCAGCGTAGGGGGCGTGAGGGGCTACACCTTC,CASSVGGVRGYTF
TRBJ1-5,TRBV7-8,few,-,TGTGCCAGCAGCTTAGGAACAGGGCCTCAGCCCCAGCATTTT,CASSLGTGPQPQHF
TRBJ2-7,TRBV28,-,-,TGTGCCAGCAGTTTACCCCCATTGTACGAGCAGTACTTC,CASSLPPLYEQYF
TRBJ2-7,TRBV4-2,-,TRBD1,TGTGCCAGCAGCCGACCATTGGGGACAGAATTTTACGAGCAGTACTTC,CASSRPLGTEFYEQYF
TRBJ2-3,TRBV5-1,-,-,TGCGCCAGCAGCTTGGGGGGGCGCGGCACAGATACGCAGTATTTT,CASSLGGRGTDTQYF
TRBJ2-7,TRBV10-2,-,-,TGCGCCAGCAGGATAGACAGCTCCTACGAGCAGTACTTC,CASRIDSSYEQYF
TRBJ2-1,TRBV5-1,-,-,TGCGCCAGCAACCCTATTACCCGAGGGAGAGTCGAGTATGAGCAGTTCTTC,CASNPITRGRVEYEQFF
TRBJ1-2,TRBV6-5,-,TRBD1,TGTGCCAGCAGTTCTTACAGGGGAGTGGTTGGCTACACCTTC,CASSSYRGVVGYTF
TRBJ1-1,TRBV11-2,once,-,TGTGCCAGCAGCTTTCACAGGAACACTGAAGCTTTCTTT,CASSFHRNTEAFF
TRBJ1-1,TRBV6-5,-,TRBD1,TGTGCCAGCAGTTACTCGAGTCAGGGGGGTGAAGCTTTCTTT,CASSYSSQGGEAFF
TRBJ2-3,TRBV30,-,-,TGTGCCTGGAGCGGGGGGCGGCGTATTGAGGATACGCAGTATTTT,CAWSGGRRIEDTQYF
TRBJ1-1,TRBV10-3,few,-,TGTGCCATCAGCAGGGGAACTGAAGCTTTCTTT,CAISRGTEAFF
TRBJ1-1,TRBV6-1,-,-,TGTGCCACCAAGCTTCAAGGGGACACTGAAGCTTTCTTT,CATKLQGDTEAFF
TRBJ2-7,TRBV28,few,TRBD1,TGTGCCAGCGGAGACAGGGGCTCCTACGAGCAGTACTTC,CASGDRGSYEQYF
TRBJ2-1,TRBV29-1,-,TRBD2,TGCAGCCCACGAATCAGAGCGGGAGGGTACAATGAGCAGTTCTTC,CSPRIRAGGYNEQFF
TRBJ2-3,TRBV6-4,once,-,TGTGCCAGCAGTGACGGTCTAGCAGTCAGCACAGATACGCAGTATTTT,CASSDGLAVSTDTQYF
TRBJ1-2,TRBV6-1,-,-,TGTGCCAGCAGTGAAGAGGGACAAATTCCTAACTATGGCTACACCTTC,CASSEEGQIPNYGYTF
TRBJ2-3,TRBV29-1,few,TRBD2,TGCAGCTCCCGGGGGAGGGGTCCCGATACGCAGTATTTT,CSSRGRGPDTQYF
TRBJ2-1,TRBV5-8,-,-,TGTGCCAGCAGCCCGGACGGGACAAATGAGTACAATGAGCAGTTCTTC,CASSPDGTNEYNEQFF